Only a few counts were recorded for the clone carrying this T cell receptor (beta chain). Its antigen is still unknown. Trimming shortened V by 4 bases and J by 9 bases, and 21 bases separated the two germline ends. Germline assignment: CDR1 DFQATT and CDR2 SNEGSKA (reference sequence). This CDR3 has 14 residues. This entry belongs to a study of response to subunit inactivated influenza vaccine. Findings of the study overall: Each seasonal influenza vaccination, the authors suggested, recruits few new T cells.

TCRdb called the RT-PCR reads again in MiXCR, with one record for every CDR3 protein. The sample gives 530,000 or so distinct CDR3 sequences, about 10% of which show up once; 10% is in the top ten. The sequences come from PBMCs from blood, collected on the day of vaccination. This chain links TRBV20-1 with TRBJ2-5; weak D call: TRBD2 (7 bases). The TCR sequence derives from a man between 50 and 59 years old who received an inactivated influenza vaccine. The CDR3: CSATTGYLGGSQYF. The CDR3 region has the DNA TGCAGTGCTACCACAGGGTATCTCGGGGGGTCCCAGTACTTC.